Sequencing of this TCR beta chain was carried out in a study of shared clonotypes between healthy human individuals. Overall study: Plates per donor: three CD4 naive, three CD4 memory, two CD8 naive, one CD8 memory. Study-level points and caveats: In contrast to clonotypes shared by all four donors, non-shared clonotypes had lower generation probabilities.

All participating donors were Caucasian adults from Nashville, Tennessee. V was trimmed by 3 bases and J by 2 bases, leaving 12 bases between them. Germline V lookup: CDR1 MDHEN, CDR2 SYDVKM. This CDR3 is built from 15 residues. The study ran the assay at deep level. This table comes from immunoSEQ multiplex PCR, and its TCRdb copy is limited to in-frame clones, with some not included. The sample lists 2 million or so clones, about 95% occurring once. About this clone itself: The antigen is unknown.

The sample was naive CD4+ T cells sorted from blood. Subset indicated: CD45RA+ positively selected. This chain joins TRBV28 and TRBJ2-3; a weak D match, TRBD2 (5 bases). This receptor was identified in a man between 18 and 35 years old in good health. DNA for the CDR3: TGTGCCAGCAGTTTGAGGACTCTTCCCACAGATACGCAGTATTTT. This gives the protein CASSLRTLPTDTQYF.